The clone carrying this T cell receptor (beta chain) was recorded at least ten times. Through Arm-PCR of CDR3 regions and iRepertoire HTBI primers, TCR beta libraries were built. In the original analysis: The samples yielded approximately 62 TRBV and roughly 14 TRBJ segments. A single record per CDR3 protein comes from TCRdb applying MiXCR to the multiplex PCR reads. These V and J calls rely on TCRdb rather than the paper's analysis. The sample yields about 220,000 distinct CDR3 sequences, around 20% seen once. This sample stems from a study of regulatory T cells in long-lasting Graves disease. Germline loops: CDR1 SGHAT, CDR2 FQNNGV. Trimming left V 2 bases short and J 5 bases short, with 10 bases between. This CDR3 spans 14 amino acids. Time point here: newly diagnosed GD, antithyroid drugs for less than 3 months. TCR sequences were obtained from RNA taken from PBMCs. A blood draw put 8 to 10 milliliters of peripheral blood into EDTA tubes.

The sample was also reused in another study, on T cells in Graves' hyperthyroidism and ophthalmopathy. That paper notes: Thyroid ultrasound, orbital computed tomography, clinical symptoms, and serum thyroxine and TRAb underpinned diagnoses. Researchers ran a first-round RT-PCR on the TCR CDR3 using the HTBI primer set.

Sequenced here: peripheral blood mononuclear cells (PBMCs), sampled at new diagnosis, from a patient treated with antithyroid drugs. This chain connects TRBV11-2 to TRBJ2-1, with D unresolved. This clonotype originated in a young woman with Graves disease. The chain's CDR3 is CASSLSRLNNEQFF. The DNA of the CDR3 is TGTGCCAGCAGCTTATCTAGACTTAACAATGAGCAGTTCTTC.